This T cell receptor beta chain came from a study of OX40 agonist ivuxolimab in advanced cancers. The table came from immunoSEQ multiplex PCR; TCRdb's copy has only in-frame clones and leaves some out. The sample carries more than 80,000 clones, about 92% recorded once. The sequence was obtained from an adult with an advanced solid tumor such as melanoma, head and neck, liver or kidney cancer. The material was CD4+ or CD8+ T cells sorted from blood, obtained in a trial of the OX40 agonist ivuxolimab.

The CDR3 protein is CASSQQSRSDTQYF. CDR3 in DNA: TGCGCCAGCAGCCAACAGTCCCGGTCTGATACGCAGTATTTT. The V and J genes are TRBV4-3 and TRBJ2-3; no clear D gene. Germline values: CDR1 LGHNA, CDR2 YSLEER. Trimming cost V 2 bases and J 6 bases, with 12 bases left between them. CDR3 size: 14 residues.